Listed below are T cell receptor beta chains from one sample, sequenced in a study of human T cells and chemical hapten exposure. TCRdb independently ran MiXCR on the RACE reads; one entry per CDR3 protein. The table lists roughly 100,000 distinct CDR3 sequences, about 8.8% of them singletons. The sample taken for sequencing was whole blood. The receptors were sampled from a female donor in good health. Some clones in this sample may be carry-over from other donors' samples. The CDR3 runs from the conserved cysteine through the conserved F or W. The D gene is left open where the match is weak. Size values are once, few and many counts, or a class for expanded clones, and some rows have none.

>-|TRBJ1-2|TRBV6-2/TRBV6-3|many
CASSSDRRYGYTF
TGTGCCAGCAGTTCCGACAGACGGTATGGCTACACCTTC
>-|TRBJ2-1|TRBV20-1|-
CSARDRLVSYNEQFF
TGCAGTGCTAGAGATAGACTAGTCTCCTACAATGAGCAGTTCTTC
>-|TRBJ2-3|TRBV11-2|-
CASSTHRELGVDTQYF
TGTGCCAGCAGTACGCATCGGGAGCTAGGTGTAGATACGCAGTATTTT
>TRBD1|TRBJ2-7|TRBV20-1|-
CSARALRTGGYEQYF
TGCAGTGCTAGAGCTCTGAGGACAGGGGGTTACGAGCAGTACTTC
>TRBD1|TRBJ1-2|TRBV5-4|-
CASSTGQTKANYGYTF
TGTGCCAGCAGCACGGGACAGACTAAGGCTAACTATGGCTACACCTTC
>TRBD2|TRBJ2-3|TRBV15|few
CATSAIAGVGDTQYF
TGTGCCACCAGCGCGATAGCGGGAGTGGGAGATACGCAGTATTTT
>TRBD2|TRBJ2-7|TRBV28|-
CASSSGTSGYAQYF
TGTGCCAGCAGTTCCGGGACTAGCGGGTACGCGCAGTACTTC
>-|TRBJ1-4|TRBV9|few
CASSVAPNNEKLFF
TGTGCCAGCAGCGTAGCCCCGAATAATGAAAAACTGTTTTTT
>-|TRBJ2-3|TRBV20-1|many
CSASIAVGRDTQYF
TGCAGTGCTAGTATCGCGGTGGGGAGAGATACGCAGTATTTT
>TRBD2|TRBJ2-1|TRBV30|-
CAWKGLAGGDEQFF
TGTGCCTGGAAGGGACTAGCGGGAGGGGATGAGCAGTTCTTC
>-|TRBJ1-1|TRBV28|many
CASSLVSGSAEAFF
TGTGCCAGCAGTTTAGTTTCAGGGTCCGCTGAAGCTTTCTTT